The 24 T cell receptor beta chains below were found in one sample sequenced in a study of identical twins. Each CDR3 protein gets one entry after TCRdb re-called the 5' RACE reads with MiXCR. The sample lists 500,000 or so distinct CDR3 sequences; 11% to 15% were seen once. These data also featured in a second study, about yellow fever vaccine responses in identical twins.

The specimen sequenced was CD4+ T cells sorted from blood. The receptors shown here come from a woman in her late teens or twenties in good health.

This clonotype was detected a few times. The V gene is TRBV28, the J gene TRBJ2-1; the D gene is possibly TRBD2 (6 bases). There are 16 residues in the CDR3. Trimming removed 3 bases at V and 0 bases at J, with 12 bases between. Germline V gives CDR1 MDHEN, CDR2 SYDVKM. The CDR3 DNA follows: TGTGCCAGCAGTTTGGGTTCGGGAGCCTCCTACAATGAGCAGTTCTTC. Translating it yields CASSLGSGASYNEQFF. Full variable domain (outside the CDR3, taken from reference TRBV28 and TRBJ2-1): DVKVTQSSRYLVKRTGEKVFLECVQDMDHENMFWYRQDPGLGLRLIYFSYDVKMKEKGDIPEGYSVSREKKERFSLILESASTNQTSMYLCASSLGSGASYNEQFFGPGTRLTVL.

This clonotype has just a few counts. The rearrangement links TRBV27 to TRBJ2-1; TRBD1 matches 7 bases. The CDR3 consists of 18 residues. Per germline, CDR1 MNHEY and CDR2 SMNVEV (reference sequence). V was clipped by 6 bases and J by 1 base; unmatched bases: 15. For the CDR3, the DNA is TGTGCCAGCAGGATGATATCCGGGACAGTTCTTTCCTACAATGAGCAGTTCTTC. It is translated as CASRMISGTVLSYNEQFF.

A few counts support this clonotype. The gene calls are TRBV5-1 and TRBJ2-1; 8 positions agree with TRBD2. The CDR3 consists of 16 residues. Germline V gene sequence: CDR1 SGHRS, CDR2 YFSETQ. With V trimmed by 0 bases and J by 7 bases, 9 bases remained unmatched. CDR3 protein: CASSLGGLGGSNEQFF. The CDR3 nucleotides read TGCGCCAGCAGCTTGGGGGGACTAGGAGGGAGTAATGAGCAGTTCTTC.

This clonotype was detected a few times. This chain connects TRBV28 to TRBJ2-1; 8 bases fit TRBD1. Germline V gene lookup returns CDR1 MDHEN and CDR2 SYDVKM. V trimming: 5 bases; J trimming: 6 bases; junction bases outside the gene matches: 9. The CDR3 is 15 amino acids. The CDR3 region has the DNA TGTGCCAGCAGTCCATCAGGACAGGGACGCAATGAGCAGTTCTTC. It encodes CASSPSGQGRNEQFF. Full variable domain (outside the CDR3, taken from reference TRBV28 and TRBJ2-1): DVKVTQSSRYLVKRTGEKVFLECVQDMDHENMFWYRQDPGLGLRLIYFSYDVKMKEKGDIPEGYSVSREKKERFSLILESASTNQTSMYLCASSPSGQGRNEQFFGPGTRLTVL.

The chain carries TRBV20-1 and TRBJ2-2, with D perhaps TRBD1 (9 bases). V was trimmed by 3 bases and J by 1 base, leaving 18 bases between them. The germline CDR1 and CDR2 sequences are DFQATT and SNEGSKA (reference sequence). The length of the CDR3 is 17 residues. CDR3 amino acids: CSARGTGSGRNTGELFF. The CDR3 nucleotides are TGCAGTGCTAGGGGGACAGGGAGCGGGAGGAACACCGGGGAGCTGTTTTTT.

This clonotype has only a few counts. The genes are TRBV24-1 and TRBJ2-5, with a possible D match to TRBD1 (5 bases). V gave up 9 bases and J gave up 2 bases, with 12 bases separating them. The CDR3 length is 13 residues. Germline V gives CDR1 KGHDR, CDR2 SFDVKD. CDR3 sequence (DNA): TGTGCCACCTCTGACGGACAACAAGAGACCCAGTACTTC. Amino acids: CATSDGQQETQYF.

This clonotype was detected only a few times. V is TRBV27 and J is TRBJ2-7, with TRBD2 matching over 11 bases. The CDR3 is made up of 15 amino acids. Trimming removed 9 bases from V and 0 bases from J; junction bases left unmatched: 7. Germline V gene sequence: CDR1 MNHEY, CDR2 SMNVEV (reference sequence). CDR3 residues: CASKASGRLSYEQYF. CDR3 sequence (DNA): TGTGCCAGTAAGGCTAGCGGGAGGCTCTCCTACGAGCAGTACTTC.

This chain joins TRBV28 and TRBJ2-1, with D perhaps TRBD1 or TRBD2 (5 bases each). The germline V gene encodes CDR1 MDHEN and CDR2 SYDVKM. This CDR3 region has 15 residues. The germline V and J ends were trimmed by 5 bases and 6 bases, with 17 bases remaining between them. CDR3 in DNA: TGTGCCAGCAGTGGACATTACCGGGGCGGCAATGAGCAGTTCTTC. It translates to CASSGHYRGGNEQFF.

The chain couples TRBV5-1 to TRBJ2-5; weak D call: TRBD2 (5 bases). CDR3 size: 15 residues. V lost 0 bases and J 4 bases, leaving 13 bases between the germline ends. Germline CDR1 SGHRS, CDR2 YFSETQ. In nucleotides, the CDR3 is TGCGCCAGCAGCTTGGAGGCAGGTGGAGGAGAGACCCAGTACTTC. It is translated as CASSLEAGGGETQYF.

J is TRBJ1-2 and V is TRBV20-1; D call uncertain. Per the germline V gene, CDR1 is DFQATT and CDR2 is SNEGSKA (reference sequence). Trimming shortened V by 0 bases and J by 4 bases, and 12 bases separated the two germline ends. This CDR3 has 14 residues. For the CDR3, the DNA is TGCAGTGCTAGAGATCCCAGAGGCCCCTATGGCTACACCTTC. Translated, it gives CSARDPRGPYGYTF.

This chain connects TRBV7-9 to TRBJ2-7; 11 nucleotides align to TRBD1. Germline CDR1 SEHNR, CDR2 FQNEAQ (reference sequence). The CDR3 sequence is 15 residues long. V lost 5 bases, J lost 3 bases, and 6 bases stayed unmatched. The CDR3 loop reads CASSLGTGGFYEQYF. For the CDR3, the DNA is TGTGCCAGCAGCCTAGGGACAGGGGGTTTCTACGAGCAGTACTTC.

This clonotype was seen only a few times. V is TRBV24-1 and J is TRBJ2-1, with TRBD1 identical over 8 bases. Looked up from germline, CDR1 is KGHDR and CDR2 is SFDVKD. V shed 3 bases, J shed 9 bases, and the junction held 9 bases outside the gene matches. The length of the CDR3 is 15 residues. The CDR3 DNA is TGTGCCACCAGTGATACCGGGACAGGCTATAGTGAGCAGTTCTTC. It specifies CATSDTGTGYSEQFF.

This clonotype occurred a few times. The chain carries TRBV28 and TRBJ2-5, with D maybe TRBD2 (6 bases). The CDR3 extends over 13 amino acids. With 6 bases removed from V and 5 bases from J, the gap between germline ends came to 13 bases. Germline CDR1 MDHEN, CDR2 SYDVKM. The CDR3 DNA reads TGTGCCAGCAGCCGTAGCGGCCCGGAGACCCAGTACTTC. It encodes CASSRSGPETQYF.

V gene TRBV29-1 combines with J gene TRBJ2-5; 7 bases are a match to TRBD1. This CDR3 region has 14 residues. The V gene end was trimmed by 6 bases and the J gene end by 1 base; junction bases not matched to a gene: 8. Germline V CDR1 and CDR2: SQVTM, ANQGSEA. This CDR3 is CSVARTGSQETQYF. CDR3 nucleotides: TGCAGCGTCGCACGGACAGGATCCCAAGAGACCCAGTACTTC.

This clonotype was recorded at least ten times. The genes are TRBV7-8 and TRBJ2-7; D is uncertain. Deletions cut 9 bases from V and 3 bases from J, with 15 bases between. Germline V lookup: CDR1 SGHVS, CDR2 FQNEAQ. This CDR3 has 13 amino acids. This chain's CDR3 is CASRPMDRYEQYF. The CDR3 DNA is TGTGCCAGTAGGCCCATGGACCGCTACGAGCAGTACTTC. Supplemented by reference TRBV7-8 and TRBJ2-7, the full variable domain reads GAGVSQSPRYKVAKRGQDVALRCDPISGHVSLFWYQQALGQGPEFLTYFQNEAQLDKSGLPSDRFFAERPEGSVSTLKIQRTQQEDSAVYLCASRPMDRYEQYFGPGTRLTVT.

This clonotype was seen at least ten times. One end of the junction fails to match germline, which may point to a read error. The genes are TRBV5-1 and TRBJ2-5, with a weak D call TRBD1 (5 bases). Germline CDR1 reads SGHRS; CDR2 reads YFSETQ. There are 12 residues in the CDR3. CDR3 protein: CASSLKGETQYF. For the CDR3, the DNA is TGTGCCAGCAGTTTAAAGGGGGAGACCCAGTACTTC.

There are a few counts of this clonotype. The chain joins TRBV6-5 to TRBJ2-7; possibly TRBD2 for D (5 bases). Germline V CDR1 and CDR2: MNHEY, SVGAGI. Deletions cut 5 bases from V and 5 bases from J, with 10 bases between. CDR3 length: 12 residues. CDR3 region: CASSRGENEQYF. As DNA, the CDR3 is TGTGCCAGCAGTCGGGGAGAAAACGAGCAGTACTTC.

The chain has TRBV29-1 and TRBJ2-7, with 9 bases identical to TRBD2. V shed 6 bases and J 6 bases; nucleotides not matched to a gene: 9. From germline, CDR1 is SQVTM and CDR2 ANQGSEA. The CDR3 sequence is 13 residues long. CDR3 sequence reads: CSVPAGGGLEQYF. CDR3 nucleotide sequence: TGCAGCGTACCGGCGGGAGGGGGACTCGAGCAGTACTTC.

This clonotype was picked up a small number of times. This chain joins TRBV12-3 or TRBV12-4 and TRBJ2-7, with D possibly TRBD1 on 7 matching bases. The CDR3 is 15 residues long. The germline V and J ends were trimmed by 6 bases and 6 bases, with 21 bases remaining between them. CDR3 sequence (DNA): TGTGCCAGCAGCCGGCGGGGACAGATAACGGGCGAGCAGTACTTC. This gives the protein CASSRRGQITGEQYF.

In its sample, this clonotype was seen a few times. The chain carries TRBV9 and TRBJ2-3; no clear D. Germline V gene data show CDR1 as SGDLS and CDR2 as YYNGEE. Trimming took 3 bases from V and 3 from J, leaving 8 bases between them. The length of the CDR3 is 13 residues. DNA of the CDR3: TGTGCCAGCAGCGCCACGATAACAGATACGCAGTATTTT. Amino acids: CASSATITDTQYF.

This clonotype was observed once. CDR3 sequence reads: CASSLGQMPSYEQYF. CDR3 in DNA: TGTGCCAGCAGCTTGGGGCAGATGCCATCCTACGAGCAGTACTTC. The chain couples TRBV5-6 to TRBJ2-7; the D is unclear. V dropped 0 bases and J dropped 1 base, with 11 bases sitting between them. There are 15 residues in the CDR3. Germline V gene lookup returns CDR1 SGHDT and CDR2 YYEEEE.

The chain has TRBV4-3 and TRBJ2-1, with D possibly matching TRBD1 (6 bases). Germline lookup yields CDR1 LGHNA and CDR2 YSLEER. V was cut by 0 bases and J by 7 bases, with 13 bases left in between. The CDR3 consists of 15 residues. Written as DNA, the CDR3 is TGCGCCAGCAGCCAAGAAACAGGGCCTTTGAATGAGCAGTTCTTC. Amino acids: CASSQETGPLNEQFF.

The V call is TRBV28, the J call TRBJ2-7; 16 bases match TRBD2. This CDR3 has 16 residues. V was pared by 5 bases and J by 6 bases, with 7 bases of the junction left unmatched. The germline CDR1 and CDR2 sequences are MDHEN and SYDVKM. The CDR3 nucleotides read TGTGCCAGCAGTCCCGGGACTAGCGGGAGGGTAGTCGAGCAGTACTTC. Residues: CASSPGTSGRVVEQYF.

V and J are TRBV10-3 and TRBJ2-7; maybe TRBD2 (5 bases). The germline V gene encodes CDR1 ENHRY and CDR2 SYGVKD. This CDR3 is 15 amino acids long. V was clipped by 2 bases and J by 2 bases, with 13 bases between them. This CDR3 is CAISEPEGVTYEQYF. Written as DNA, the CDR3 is TGTGCCATCAGTGAGCCAGAGGGAGTCACCTACGAGCAGTACTTC.